The text below deals with one TCR beta chain. The protocol was immunoSEQ multiplex PCR, while the TCRdb copy is restricted to in-frame clones and leaves out a portion. The sample consists of 40,000 to 55,000 clones, about 78% of them appearing once. This sample stems from a study of T cell responses to AZD1222 COVID-19 vaccine. The source of this sequence is an adult in good health. The material sequenced was peripheral blood, taken on day 0 of AZD1222 vaccination.

CDR3 protein: CASKPGQGAAGANVLTF. The CDR3 DNA is TGTGCCAGCAAGCCGGGACAGGGGGCGGCCGGGGCCAACGTCCTGACTTTC. V usage is TRBV28 and J usage is TRBJ2-6; 12 nucleotides line up with TRBD1. CDR1 and CDR2 from the germline V gene are MDHEN and SYDVKM. V lost 7 bases to trimming and J lost 4 bases; unmatched junction nucleotides: 8. There are 17 residues in the CDR3.